The entry that follows covers one T cell receptor (beta chain) sequence. The data originate from a study of regulatory T cells in long-lasting Graves disease. CDR1 and CDR2 (germline): SGHRS, YFSETQ. This CDR3 contains 18 residues. V lost 1 base and J 2 bases, leaving 20 bases between the germline ends. Building the TCR beta libraries relied on iRepertoire HTBI primers, and CDR3 regions underwent Arm-PCR. Original processing notes: Across the samples, identification revealed about 62 TRBV and 13 to 15 TRBJ segments. TCRdb analysed the multiplex PCR reads with MiXCR anew, one entry per CDR3 protein. The authors' filters were not applied to this entry. The sample consists of 400,000 to 550,000 distinct CDR3 sequences, about a sixth of them appearing once. The time point is: newly diagnosed GD, antithyroid drugs for less than 3 months. PBMCs were the source of the RNA used for TCR sequencing. The sample was also linked to a second study, of T cells in Graves' hyperthyroidism and ophthalmopathy.

This clonotype was obtained from a woman aged 25 to 39 with Graves disease. V gene TRBV5-1 combines with J gene TRBJ2-3; TRBD2 is a possible D gene (6 bases). The specimen comprised peripheral blood mononuclear cells (PBMCs), sampled at new diagnosis, from a patient treated with antithyroid drugs. Here the CDR3 DNA reads TGCGCCAGCAGCTTGAAGCGCCGCGGGGCAGGGTCCACAGATACGCAGTATTTT. Protein product: CASSLKRRGAGSTDTQYF.